Following are 24 T cell receptor beta chains from one sample sequenced in a study of identical twins. TCRdb re-called the 5' RACE reads through MiXCR, storing one row per CDR3 protein. The table has 690,000 or so distinct CDR3 sequences, around 8.6% seen once. This sample was shared with a second study, whose subject was yellow fever vaccine responses in identical twins.

Sequencing was done on a sample of PBMCs. The receptors stem from a woman aged 18-29 years in good health.

In the case of this clonotype: A much bigger clone sits one base away, suggesting this may be a read error. This chain uses TRBV20-1 with TRBJ1-1; TRBD1 is a possible D gene (6 bases). Trimming stripped 6 bases from V and 6 bases from J, with 8 bases between. The germline CDR1 and CDR2 sequences are DFQATT and SNEGSKA (reference sequence). The CDR3 is made up of 10 amino acids. CDR3 DNA sequence: TGCAGTGCACAGGGCGCTGAAGCTTTCTTT. It is translated as CSAQGAEAFF.

This clonotype was found a few times. The V gene is TRBV5-6, the J gene TRBJ2-3; D is undetermined. Trimming pared 0 bases from V and 7 bases from J, leaving 12 bases between. CDR3 length: 14 amino acids. The germline V gene encodes CDR1 SGHDT and CDR2 YYEEEE. CDR3 sequence: CASSLGHGLNTQYF. In nucleotides, the CDR3 is TGTGCCAGCAGCTTGGGGCACGGGTTGAATACGCAGTATTTT.

The chain combines TRBV6-4 with TRBJ2-1; 9 bases fit TRBD2. The CDR3 contains 14 residues. J was trimmed by 8 bases and V by 3 bases; bases with no gene match: 5. Germline assignment: CDR1 MRHNA and CDR2 SNTAGT. The CDR3: CASSESLAGYEQFF. The CDR3 region has the DNA TGTGCCAGCAGTGAATCCCTAGCGGGATATGAGCAGTTCTTC.

This chain links TRBV12-5 with TRBJ2-3, with D maybe TRBD2 (5 bases). The CDR3 length is 14 residues. V lost 7 bases, J lost 0 bases, and 11 bases lay in between. Germline V gives CDR1 LGHNT, CDR2 FRNRAP. For the CDR3, the DNA is TGTGCTAGTGTGGGAGACCCTAGCACAGATACGCAGTATTTT. It codes for CASVGDPSTDTQYF. Complete variable domain (other parts from reference TRBV12-5 and TRBJ2-3): DARVTQTPRHKVTEMGQEVTMRCQPILGHNTVFWYRQTMMQGLELLAYFRNRAPLDDSGMPKDRFSAEMPDATLATLKIQPSEPRDSAVYFCASVGDPSTDTQYFGPGTRLTVL.

In this sample, this clonotype turned up many times. This rearrangement joins TRBV7-2 to TRBJ2-7; 8 nucleotides agree with TRBD1. The junction had 3 bases not matched to a gene; V was cut back by 3 bases and J by 2 bases. Germline V CDR1 and CDR2: SGHTA, FQGNSA. This CDR3 comprises 14 residues. Here the CDR3 reads CASSFGQGPYEQYF. The CDR3 coding sequence is TGTGCCAGCAGCTTCGGACAGGGCCCCTACGAGCAGTACTTC. Full variable domain (outside the CDR3, taken from reference TRBV7-2 and TRBJ2-7): GAGVSQSPSNKVTEKGKDVELRCDPISGHTALYWYRQSLGQGLEFLIYFQGNSAPDKSGLPSDRFSAERTGGSVSTLTIQRTQQEDSAVYLCASSFGQGPYEQYFGPGTRLTVT.

This clonotype was picked up many times. The chain couples TRBV10-2 to TRBJ2-3, with D possibly matching TRBD1 (5 bases). V was clipped by 5 bases and J by 0 bases, with 15 bases between them. CDR3 length: 16 residues. Germline values: CDR1 WSHSY, CDR2 SAAADI. The CDR3 protein is CASSLIGAGSTDTQYF. CDR3 sequence (DNA): TGCGCCAGCAGTCTAATTGGGGCAGGTAGCACAGATACGCAGTATTTT.

This clonotype was counted a few times. V gene TRBV20-1 combines with J gene TRBJ2-5; 14 nucleotides align to TRBD2. Germline CDR1 is DFQATT and CDR2 is SNEGSKA (reference sequence). CDR3 size: 18 residues. V lost 3 bases and J lost 1; bases outside the gene matches: 10. The CDR3 here is CSARTSGGAVVGQETQYF. The DNA of the CDR3 is TGCAGTGCTAGGACTAGCGGGGGGGCCGTTGTAGGCCAAGAGACCCAGTACTTC.

This clonotype turned up a few times. V gene TRBV4-2 combines with J gene TRBJ2-3; TRBD1 matches 7 bases. The CDR3 sequence is 16 residues long. With V trimmed by 1 base and J by 1 base, 5 bases remained unmatched. Germline CDR1 and CDR2: LGHNA and YNFKEQ. This chain's CDR3 is CASSQGNRGGTDTQYF. CDR3 nucleotide sequence: TGTGCCAGCAGCCAAGGAAACAGGGGTGGCACAGATACGCAGTATTTT.

This clonotype was counted a few times. The J gene is TRBJ2-2, the V gene TRBV5-1, with 10 bases lining up with TRBD1. The CDR3 is made up of 16 amino acids. The germline CDR1 and CDR2 sequences are SGHRS and YFSETQ. The J segment lost 5 bases and the V segment lost 3 bases, leaving 7 bases of the junction unmatched. The CDR3 DNA reads as TGCGCCAGCAGCTCCACCGGGACAGGGGCGACCGGGGAGCTGTTTTTT. This sequence encodes CASSSTGTGATGELFF.

The chain employs TRBV20-1 and TRBJ2-5; 9 bases agree with TRBD2. Germline values: CDR1 DFQATT, CDR2 SNEGSKA (reference sequence). CDR3 size: 15 residues. Losses at the gene ends were 4 bases for V and 5 bases for J; bases not matched to a gene: 11. Here the CDR3 reads CSATYPRGGGETQYF. DNA for the CDR3: TGCAGTGCTACCTACCCGCGGGGGGGCGGGGAGACCCAGTACTTC.

This chain uses TRBV7-6 with TRBJ2-7, with unresolved D. CDR1 SGHVS and CDR2 FNYEAQ come from the germline V gene. CDR3 length: 13 residues. V was clipped by 5 bases and J by 5 bases, with 13 bases between them. CDR3 sequence: CASSPPAGNEQYF. The CDR3 region has the DNA TGTGCCAGCAGCCCCCCCGCTGGCAACGAGCAGTACTTC.

The chain employs TRBV7-2 and TRBJ2-3; tentatively, D is TRBD1 (6 bases). Trimming left V 1 base short and J 5 bases short, with 13 bases between. Per germline, CDR1 SGHTA and CDR2 FQGNSA. This CDR3 comprises 15 residues. The CDR3 here is CASSLDGLGGDTQYF. CDR3 nucleotides: TGTGCCAGCAGCTTAGATGGGTTAGGGGGAGATACGCAGTATTTT.

V usage is TRBV7-6 and J usage is TRBJ1-6, with D perhaps matching TRBD1 (5 bases). The CDR3 length is 15 residues. Trimming left V 2 bases short and J 8 bases short, with 13 bases between. Germline values: CDR1 SGHVS, CDR2 FNYEAQ. The CDR3 sequence is CASSLKGSFDSPLHF. The CDR3 bases are TGTGCCAGCAGCTTAAAGGGGTCTTTTGATTCACCCCTCCACTTT.

At least ten counts were recorded for this clonotype. The chain has TRBV12-3 or TRBV12-4 and TRBJ2-1, with 7 bases aligning to TRBD1. V lost 6 bases to trimming and J lost 4 bases; unmatched junction nucleotides: 6. There are 14 residues in the CDR3. For the CDR3, the DNA is TGTGCCAGCAGCCGAGGGACAGATTACAATGAGCAGTTCTTC. Amino acid sequence: CASSRGTDYNEQFF.

V and J are TRBV20-1 and TRBJ2-7, with D unclear. Trimming stripped 3 bases from V and 3 bases from J, with 12 bases between. The germline V gene encodes CDR1 DFQATT and CDR2 SNEGSKA (reference sequence). This CDR3 contains 13 residues. The CDR3 nucleotides are TGCAGTGCTAGGTCCCCGGTCCACTACGAGCAGTACTTC. It codes for CSARSPVHYEQYF.

This clonotype was observed at least ten times. The chain joins TRBV11-2 to TRBJ2-3; 9 bases are shared with TRBD2. Germline V lookup: CDR1 SGHAT, CDR2 FQNNGV. This CDR3 has 16 amino acids. V trimming: 4 bases; J trimming: 6 bases; junction bases outside the gene matches: 11. DNA for the CDR3: TGTGCCAGCAGCTCGCCCCTTAGCGGGAGAGGCGATACGCAGTATTTT. This encodes CASSSPLSGRGDTQYF.

Only a few counts were recorded for this clonotype. The rearrangement joins TRBV20-1 to TRBJ2-1; 9 bases fit TRBD2. This CDR3 region has 15 residues. After removal of 6 bases from V and 9 bases from J, the junction contained 15 bases not matched to a gene. Per the germline V gene, CDR1 is DFQATT and CDR2 is SNEGSKA (reference sequence). In nucleotides, the CDR3 is TGCAGTGCCAGATCCCCGGGACTAGCAGACGTTGAGCAGTTCTTC. Translating gives CSARSPGLADVEQFF.

This clonotype was seen ten or more times. V is TRBV12-3 or TRBV12-4 and J is TRBJ2-3; D is unclear. Trimming shortened V by 3 bases and J by 4 bases, and 8 bases separated the two germline ends. The CDR3 consists of 13 residues. The CDR3 DNA reads as TGTGCCAGCAGTTTGGAAAAAGCAGATACGCAGTATTTT. This codes for CASSLEKADTQYF.

This chain connects TRBV5-6 to TRBJ1-4, with a possible D match to TRBD1 (5 bases). The V end was cut by 2 bases, the J end by 4 bases, with 9 bases between. This CDR3 spans 14 amino acids. Per germline, CDR1 SGHDT and CDR2 YYEEEE. The CDR3 coding sequence is TGTGCCAGCAGCTTTGTAGGGGATAATGAAAAACTGTTTTTT. It encodes CASSFVGDNEKLFF.

The chain recombines TRBV2 with TRBJ2-3; D may be TRBD2 (5 bases). The germline V gene has CDR1 SNHLY and CDR2 FYNNEI. V lost 2 bases and J lost 5, with 14 bases in between. This CDR3 has 15 amino acids. The chain's CDR3 is CASSETFGEGDTQYF. CDR3 sequence (DNA): TGTGCCAGCAGTGAAACCTTTGGCGAGGGAGATACGCAGTATTTT.

This clonotype was detected only a few times. The rearrangement joins TRBV18 to TRBJ2-7; D is unresolved. The germline gives CDR1 KGHSH, CDR2 LQKENI. The CDR3 totals 15 residues. Trimming shortened V by 3 bases and J by 0 bases, and 12 bases separated the two germline ends. This chain's CDR3 is CASSPWGLLSYEQYF. DNA of the CDR3: TGTGCCAGCTCACCTTGGGGTCTCCTCTCCTACGAGCAGTACTTC.

This chain connects TRBV7-9 to TRBJ2-7; 7 bases are shared with TRBD2. The CDR3 runs 15 residues. Germline CDR1 SEHNR, CDR2 FQNEAQ (reference sequence). The V gene end was trimmed by 4 bases and the J gene end by 0 bases; junction bases not matched to a gene: 6. The CDR3 region is CASSSKAGSSYEQYF. The CDR3 nucleotides are TGTGCCAGCAGCTCAAAAGCGGGGAGCTCCTACGAGCAGTACTTC. Combining the CDR3 with reference TRBV7-9 and TRBJ2-7 gives the whole variable domain DTGVSQNPRHKITKRGQNVTFRCDPISEHNRLYWYRQTLGQGPEFLTYFQNEAQLEKSRLLSDRFSAERPKGSFSTLEIQRTEQGDSAMYLCASSSKAGSSYEQYFGPGTRLTVT.

This clonotype came up a few times. Germline is not matched at one junction end, which may reflect a read error. J is TRBJ2-1 and V is TRBV5-5, with 13 bases aligning to TRBD2. The CDR3 contains 18 residues. The germline CDR1 and CDR2 sequences are SGHKS and YYEKEE (reference sequence). In DNA, the CDR3 is TGTGCCAGCAGCCCGAACCCGACTAGCGGGGGGTCGTCATATGAGCAGCTCTTC. The encoded protein is CASSPNPTSGGSSYEQLF.

This clonotype appeared a few times. The rearrangement links TRBV28 to TRBJ2-7, with 12 nucleotides matching TRBD2. CDR1 and CDR2 from the germline V gene are MDHEN and SYDVKM. The CDR3 is 16 amino acids. J was trimmed by 6 bases and V by 4 bases; bases with no gene match: 10. CDR3 sequence (DNA): TGTGCCAGCAGTTCCCCTGGGCTAGCGGGAGGGATCGAGCAGTACTTC. Encoded protein: CASSSPGLAGGIEQYF.